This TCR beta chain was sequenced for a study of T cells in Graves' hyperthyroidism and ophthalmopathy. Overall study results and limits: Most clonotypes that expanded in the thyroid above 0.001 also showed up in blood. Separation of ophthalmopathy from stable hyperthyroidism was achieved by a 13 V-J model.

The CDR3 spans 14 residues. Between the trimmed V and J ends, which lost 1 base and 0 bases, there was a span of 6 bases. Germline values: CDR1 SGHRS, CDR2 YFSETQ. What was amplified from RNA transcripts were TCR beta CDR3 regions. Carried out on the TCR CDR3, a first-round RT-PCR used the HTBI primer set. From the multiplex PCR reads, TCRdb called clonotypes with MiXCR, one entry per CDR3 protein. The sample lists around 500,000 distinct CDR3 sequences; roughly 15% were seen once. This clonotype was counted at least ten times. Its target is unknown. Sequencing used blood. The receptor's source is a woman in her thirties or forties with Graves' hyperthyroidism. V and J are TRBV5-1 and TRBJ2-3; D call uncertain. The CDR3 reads CASSLIDSTDTQYF. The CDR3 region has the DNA TGCGCCAGCAGCTTGATCGATAGCACAGATACGCAGTATTTT.